This T cell receptor (beta chain) was sequenced for a study of OX40 agonist ivuxolimab in advanced cancers. Study details: Cancers in dose escalation were hepatocellular, melanoma, renal cell and head and neck.

Study outcomes and limitations: Those patients achieving a partial response at 0.1-3.0 mg/kg showed among the lowest clonal expansion. At 0.1 to 3.0 mg/kg and by week 6, CD4+ and CD8+ T cells in the blood had expanded clonally.

Libraries were prepared by immunoSEQ multiplex PCR; TCRdb keeps only in-frame clonotypes and omits some of them. The data hold tens of thousands of clones, with about nine tenths observed a single time. For this clone: The antigen is undetermined.

Germline V CDR1 and CDR2: SQVTM, ANQGSEA. The CDR3 contains 12 residues. Trimming took 4 bases from V and 3 from J, leaving 8 bases between them. The origin of this receptor is an adult with an advanced solid tumor such as melanoma, head and neck, liver or kidney cancer. The chain combines TRBV29-1 with TRBJ2-3, with D possibly matching TRBD2 (6 bases). The source material was CD4+ or CD8+ T cells sorted from blood, sampled in a trial of the OX40 agonist ivuxolimab. The CDR3 DNA reads as TGCAGCGTTGCTCTAGCGACAGATACGCAGTATTTT. Its translation: CSVALATDTQYF.